Listed below are T cell receptor beta chains from one sample, sequenced in a study of blood T cell repertoires in COVID-19. Here immunoSEQ multiplex PCR was the method, and the copy in TCRdb shows in-frame clones only, minus some. Among about 64,000 clones listed, around 80% were seen once. The specimen was peripheral blood. These TCRs come from a woman in her sixties with acute or convalescent COVID-19. Each CDR3 is given without its conserved first and last residue. A D gene is named only where the DNA matches it firmly. Only some rows state a clone size, as once, few, many or a class for expanded clones.

D gene	V gene	clone size	J gene	CDR3 protein
TRBD1	TRBV9	.	TRBJ1-3	ASSVGQGAGNTIY
TRBD1	TRBV11-2	.	TRBJ2-2	ASSRNRGLNTGELF
.	TRBV29-1	few	TRBJ1-1	SVAQGRGEAF
TRBD1	TRBV11-2	.	TRBJ1-3	ASSLDRSEGNTIY
.	TRBV6-5	.	TRBJ2-7	ASSSYRVSYEQY
.	TRBV9	.	TRBJ1-2	ASSVEVTGGYT
TRBD1	TRBV2	.	TRBJ2-2	ASSGQGAGELF
TRBD1	TRBV2	.	TRBJ2-4	ASRDGTGRLAKNIQY
.	TRBV24-1	.	TRBJ1-5	ATSDLLSNQPQH
TRBD2	TRBV20-1	.	TRBJ2-7	SASVGGTSYVEQY
.	TRBV5-1	few	TRBJ1-5	ASSLGAGGSNQPQH
.	TRBV5-1	.	TRBJ2-3	ASSTGTDTQY
.	TRBV5-6	.	TRBJ2-7	ASSSYRVGESSYEQY
.	TRBV12-3/TRBV12-4	.	TRBJ1-1	ASSLSGGNEAF
.	TRBV7-9	.	TRBJ1-5	ATTLMGHHSNQPQH
.	TRBV5-1	.	TRBJ2-5	ASSWGPGGGQETQY
.	TRBV3-1/TRBV3-2	.	TRBJ2-1	ASSQAAGGINEQF
.	TRBV27	.	TRBJ1-5	ASSLSTGGRFSNQPQH
TRBD1	TRBV28	.	TRBJ1-2	ASSAQGTGGSHSYGYT
.	TRBV6-5	.	TRBJ1-3	ASSYSLEDTGNTIY
.	TRBV9	.	TRBJ1-1	ASSVDGNTEAF
TRBD1	TRBV6-6	few	TRBJ2-3	ASSRHRGATDTQY
TRBD2	TRBV30	once	TRBJ2-3	AWYLSGGKDTQY
.	TRBV10-3	.	TRBJ2-5	AISAGDSEETQY
TRBD2	TRBV11-2	.	TRBJ2-3	ASSLITSGTDTQY
TRBD1	TRBV9	once	TRBJ2-5	ASRPTGTGVETQY
.	TRBV21-1	.	TRBJ1-2	ASSIPGGQGPFDGYT
TRBD1	TRBV3-1/TRBV3-2	.	TRBJ2-7	ASSPRQGPYEQY